The 21 T cell receptor beta chains below come from one sample, sequenced in a study of lymphopenia after photon versus proton radiotherapy. Libraries were prepared by immunoSEQ multiplex PCR; TCRdb keeps only in-frame clonotypes and omits some of them. The table records some 15,000 clones, about four fifths of them present only once. This sample comprised peripheral blood, obtained from a patient treated with photon-based radiotherapy. The source is a man in his fifties or sixties with gastric cancer.

This clone was counted a few times. This chain uses TRBV19 with TRBJ1-1; D is undetermined. The CDR3 is 14 amino acids. V was trimmed by 5 bases and J by 0 bases, leaving 10 bases between them. The germline V gene encodes CDR1 LNHDA and CDR2 SQIVND (reference sequence). The CDR3 region has the DNA TGTGCCAGTAGTGTCCAGGTCATGAACACTGAAGCTTTCTTT. It specifies CASSVQVMNTEAFF.

For the CDR3, the DNA is TGTGCCAGCAGTGAAGCGAATCAGGTATCCTACACCTTC. Protein: CASSEANQVSYTF. The rearrangement links TRBV6-1 to TRBJ1-2; D unclear. Germline lookup yields CDR1 MNHNS and CDR2 SASEGT. CDR3 length: 13 amino acids. V was shortened by 0 bases and J by 10 bases, with 12 bases between the two germline ends.

A few counts support this clone. The chain uses TRBV7-3 and TRBJ2-3; possibly TRBD2 for D (5 bases). Trimming shortened V by 0 bases and J by 0 bases, and 7 bases separated the two germline ends. The CDR3 covers 15 residues. From germline, CDR1 is SGHTA and CDR2 FQGTGA. For the CDR3, the DNA is TGTGCCAGCAGCTTAACCCGCGGGAGCACAGATACGCAGTATTTT. Translating it yields CASSLTRGSTDTQYF.

In its sample, this clone was seen once. The V gene is TRBV27, the J gene TRBJ1-5; D is unclear. V lost 2 bases and J 2 bases, leaving 7 bases between the germline ends. Germline values: CDR1 MNHEY, CDR2 SMNVEV (reference sequence). CDR3 length: 14 residues. CDR3 nucleotides: TGTGCCAGCAGTTTAGGGATGGGCAATCAGCCCCAGCATTTT. Amino acids: CASSLGMGNQPQHF.

V and J are TRBV7-9 and TRBJ2-7; the match to TRBD1 covers 11 bases. Per the germline V gene, CDR1 is SEHNR and CDR2 is FQNEAQ (reference sequence). CDR3 length: 15 residues. With 5 bases clipped from V and 4 bases from J, the junction kept 7 bases outside the gene matches. The CDR3 DNA is TGTGCCAGCAGCACCTCCGGGACAGGGGGATACGAGCAGTACGTC. Amino acids: CASSTSGTGGYEQYV.

This chain uses TRBV19 with TRBJ2-6; no firm D call. Germline loops: CDR1 LNHDA, CDR2 SQIVND (reference sequence). Between the trimmed V and J ends, which lost 7 bases and 0 bases, there was a span of 10 bases. This CDR3 contains 15 residues. The CDR3 DNA reads TGTGCCAGTACCCATGGGATCTCTGGGGCCAACGTCCTGACTTTC. The encoded protein is CASTHGISGANVLTF.

The chain recombines TRBV5-1 with TRBJ2-2; TRBD2 might be the D (5 bases). CDR1 is SGHRS and CDR2 is YFSETQ in the germline V gene. The CDR3 has 15 amino acids. V lost 5 bases, J lost 7 bases, and 18 bases lay in between. For the CDR3, the DNA is TGCGCCAGCAGGAGGACTTACGACCCATACGGGGAGCTGTTTTTT. This encodes CASRRTYDPYGELFF. Combining the CDR3 with reference TRBV5-1 and TRBJ2-2 gives the whole variable domain KAGVTQTPRYLIKTRGQQVTLSCSPISGHRSVSWYQQTPGQGLQFLFEYFSETQRNKGNFPGRFSGRQFSNSRSEMNVSTLELGDSALYLCASRRTYDPYGELFFGEGSRLTVL.

This chain uses TRBV7-9 with TRBJ1-4; possibly TRBD1 for D (6 bases). The CDR3 is 14 amino acids. V was trimmed by 2 bases and J by 7 bases, leaving 11 bases between them. Germline CDR1 reads SEHNR; CDR2 reads FQNEAQ (reference sequence). The CDR3 loop is CASSLSNRVEKLFF. The CDR3 bases are TGTGCCAGCAGCTTAAGTAACAGGGTTGAAAAACTGTTTTTT.

J is TRBJ1-4 and V is TRBV9; perhaps TRBD1 as D (6 bases). V lost 0 bases, J lost 3 bases, and 21 bases lay in between. The CDR3 is made up of 19 amino acids. CDR1 and CDR2 (germline): SGDLS, YYNGEE. The CDR3 coding sequence is TGTGCCAGCAGCGTAGCCCCAGGGAATACAGGGTTCGCTAATGAAAAACTGTTTTTT. This gives the protein CASSVAPGNTGFANEKLFF.

The rearrangement uses TRBV7-9 and TRBJ2-5, with a possible D match to TRBD1 (6 bases). The CDR3 extends over 15 amino acids. Looked up from germline, CDR1 is SEHNR and CDR2 is FQNEAQ (reference sequence). V dropped 3 bases and J dropped 5 bases, with 16 bases sitting between them. In DNA form, the CDR3 reads TGTGCCAGCAGCTTGAAGACAGGTGGGACGGAGACCCAGTACTTC. Translating it yields CASSLKTGGTETQYF.

The V gene is TRBV10-3, the J gene TRBJ1-2, with D possibly being TRBD1 (6 bases). This CDR3 spans 15 amino acids. The germline V gene encodes CDR1 ENHRY and CDR2 SYGVKD. The ends were cut back, 3 bases at V and 6 bases at J, with 17 bases in the middle. The chain's CDR3 is CAISEGAGVGNGYTF. The CDR3 nucleotides are TGTGCCATCAGTGAAGGGGCAGGGGTTGGTAATGGCTACACCTTC.

The rearrangement links TRBV9 to TRBJ2-7; D remains unclear. The V gene lost 0 bases and the J gene lost 2 bases, with 9 bases spanning the gap. This CDR3 contains 14 residues. Germline V gives CDR1 SGDLS, CDR2 YYNGEE. The CDR3 DNA follows: TGTGCCAGCAGCGTAGCTACAGATACCTACGAGCAGTACTTC. Its translation: CASSVATDTYEQYF.

The V gene is TRBV19, the J gene TRBJ1-6; 9 bases line up with TRBD1. This CDR3 is 16 amino acids long. Looked up from germline, CDR1 is LNHDA and CDR2 is SQIVND (reference sequence). The V and J ends lost 4 bases and 9 bases, in that order; junction bases with no gene match: 10. The CDR3 protein is CASSTQGQGIGSPLHF. The CDR3 nucleotides read TGTGCCAGTAGTACTCAAGGACAGGGGATAGGTTCACCCCTCCACTTT.

This sequence joins TRBV5-1 and TRBJ1-3; possible D gene TRBD1, 6 bases. Trimming pared 5 bases from V and 1 base from J, leaving 19 bases between. The CDR3 sequence is 17 residues long. Germline V CDR1 and CDR2: SGHRS, YFSETQ. The CDR3, as DNA: TGCGCCAGCAGTTTGCGGGGGCAGGGGTCATCTGGAAACACCATATATTTT. It specifies CASSLRGQGSSGNTIYF.

This chain connects TRBV5-1 to TRBJ2-5; TRBD2 matches at 11 bases. V lost 4 bases, J lost 2 bases, and 4 bases stayed unmatched. In germline, CDR1 is SGHRS, CDR2 YFSETQ. This CDR3 is built from 15 residues. The DNA of the CDR3 is TGCGCCAGCAGCCCCGGGACTAGCGGACAAGAGACCCAGTACTTC. Its translation is CASSPGTSGQETQYF.

By its share, this clone is medium-sized. The chain is built from TRBV4-1 and TRBJ2-1; D possibly corresponds to TRBD2 (5 bases). Per the germline V gene, CDR1 is MGHRA and CDR2 is YSYEKL. Trimming pared 0 bases from V and 0 bases from J, leaving 9 bases between. The length of the CDR3 is 16 residues. The CDR3 nucleotides read TGCGCCAGCAGCCAAGATCGGGGATTCTCCTACAATGAGCAGTTCTTC. This codes for CASSQDRGFSYNEQFF.

The chain is built from TRBV6-4 and TRBJ1-2; D gene unclear. The CDR3 runs to 15 residues. Germline assignment: CDR1 MRHNA and CDR2 SNTAGT. Between the trimmed V and J ends, which lost 4 bases and 2 bases, there was a span of 14 bases. Here the CDR3 DNA reads TGTGCCAGCAGTGTGGACGGACTCGGGAACTATGGCTACACCTTC. Its protein product is CASSVDGLGNYGYTF.

This clone was picked up one time. This rearrangement joins TRBV9 to TRBJ2-3; tentatively, D is TRBD2 (6 bases). Germline CDR1 reads SGDLS; CDR2 reads YYNGEE. Between the trimmed V and J ends, which lost 4 bases and 4 bases, there was a span of 19 bases. The CDR3 length is 16 residues. The CDR3 DNA sequence: TGTGCCAGCAGCCCCCGCGGTAGCGGCCGCCCAGATACGCAGTATTTT. This encodes CASSPRGSGRPDTQYF. The variable domain in full, with the rest retrieved from reference TRBV9 and TRBJ2-3, is DSGVTQTPKHLITATGQRVTLRCSPRSGDLSVYWYQQSLDQGLQFLIQYYNGEERAKGNILERFSAQQFPDLHSELNLSSLELGDSALYFCASSPRGSGRPDTQYFGPGTRLTVL.

This chain's CDR3 is CAISGPGEAFF. CDR3 bases: TGTGCCATCAGTGGTCCAGGGGAAGCTTTCTTT. This chain connects TRBV10-3 to TRBJ1-1; tentatively, D is TRBD1 (5 bases). This CDR3 has 11 residues. CDR1 is ENHRY and CDR2 is SYGVKD in the germline V gene. V lost 4 bases, J lost 8 bases, and 8 bases lay in between.

This clone is categorized as medium-sized. The rearrangement uses TRBV5-1 and TRBJ2-2, with 14 bases that match TRBD2. CDR1 is SGHRS, CDR2 YFSETQ, per germline. V was clipped by 4 bases and J by 1 base; unmatched bases: 12. The CDR3 spans 20 residues. CDR3 sequence (DNA): TGCGCCAGCAGCGTCAGGGCTGGACTAGCGGGGGGCCAGAACACCGGGGAGCTGTTTTTT. Translating gives CASSVRAGLAGGQNTGELFF.

The count of this clone is one. The chain is built from TRBV6-5 and TRBJ1-1; a possible D gene is TRBD1 (6 bases). The CDR3 is 13 amino acids. V was clipped by 4 bases and J by 11 bases, with 17 bases between them. Per the germline V gene, CDR1 is MNHEY and CDR2 is SVGAGI. CDR3 in DNA: TGTGCCAGCAGTTCTGGGACACCTACAGAGGCTTTCTTT. Residues: CASSSGTPTEAFF.